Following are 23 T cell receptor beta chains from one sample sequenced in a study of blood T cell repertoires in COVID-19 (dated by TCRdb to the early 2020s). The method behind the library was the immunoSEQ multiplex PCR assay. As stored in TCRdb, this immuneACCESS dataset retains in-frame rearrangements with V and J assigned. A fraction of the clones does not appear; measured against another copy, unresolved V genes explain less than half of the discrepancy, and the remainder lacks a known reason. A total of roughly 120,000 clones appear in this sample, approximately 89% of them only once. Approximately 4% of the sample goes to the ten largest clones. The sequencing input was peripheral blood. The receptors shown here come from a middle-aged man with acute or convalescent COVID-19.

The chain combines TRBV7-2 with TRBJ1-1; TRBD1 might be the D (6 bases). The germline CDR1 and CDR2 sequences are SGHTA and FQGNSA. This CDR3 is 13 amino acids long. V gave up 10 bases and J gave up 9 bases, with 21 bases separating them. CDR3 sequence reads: CATSGVAQGKAFF. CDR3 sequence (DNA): TGTGCCACCTCAGGGGTTGCACAGGGAAAAGCTTTCTTT.

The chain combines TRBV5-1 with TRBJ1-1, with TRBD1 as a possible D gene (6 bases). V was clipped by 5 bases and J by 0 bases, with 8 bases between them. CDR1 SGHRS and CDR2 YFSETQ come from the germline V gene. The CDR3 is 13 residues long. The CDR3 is CASSPGVNTEAFF. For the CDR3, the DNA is TGCGCCAGCAGTCCAGGGGTGAACACTGAAGCTTTCTTT. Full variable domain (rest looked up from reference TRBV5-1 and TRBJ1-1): KAGVTQTPRYLIKTRGQQVTLSCSPISGHRSVSWYQQTPGQGLQFLFEYFSETQRNKGNFPGRFSGRQFSNSRSEMNVSTLELGDSALYLCASSPGVNTEAFFGQGTRLTVV.

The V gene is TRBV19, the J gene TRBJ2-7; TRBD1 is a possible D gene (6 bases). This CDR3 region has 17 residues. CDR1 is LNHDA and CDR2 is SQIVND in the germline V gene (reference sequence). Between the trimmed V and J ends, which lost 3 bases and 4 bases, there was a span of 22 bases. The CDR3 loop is CASSISSSGTQLYEQYF. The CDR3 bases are TGTGCCAGTAGTATCTCTTCCTCCGGGACACAGTTATACGAGCAGTACTTC. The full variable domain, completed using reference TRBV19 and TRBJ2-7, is DGGITQSPKYLFRKEGQNVTLSCEQNLNHDAMYWYRQDPGQGLRLIYYSQIVNDFQKGDIAEGYSVSREKKESFPLTVTSAQKNPTAFYLCASSISSSGTQLYEQYFGPGTRLTVT.

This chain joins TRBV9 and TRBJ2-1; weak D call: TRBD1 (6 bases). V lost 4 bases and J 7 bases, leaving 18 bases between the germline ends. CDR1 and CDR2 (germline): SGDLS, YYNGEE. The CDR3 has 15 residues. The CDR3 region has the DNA TGTGCCAGCAGCAAAGGGACACTAGAGAGGAATGAGCAGTTCTTC. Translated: CASSKGTLERNEQFF.

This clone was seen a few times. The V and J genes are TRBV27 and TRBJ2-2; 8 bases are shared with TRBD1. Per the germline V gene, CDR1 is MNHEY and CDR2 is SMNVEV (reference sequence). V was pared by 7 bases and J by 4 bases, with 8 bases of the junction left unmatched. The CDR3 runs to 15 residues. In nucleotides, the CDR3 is TGTGCCAGCAAAAAGGACAGGGTCCCCACCGGGGAGCTGTTTTTT. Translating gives CASKKDRVPTGELFF.

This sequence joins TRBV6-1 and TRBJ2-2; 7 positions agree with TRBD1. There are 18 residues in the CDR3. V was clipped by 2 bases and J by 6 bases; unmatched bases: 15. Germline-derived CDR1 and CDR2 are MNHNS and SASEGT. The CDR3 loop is CASSELNRGSLGSGELFF. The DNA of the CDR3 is TGTGCCAGCAGTGAATTAAACAGGGGCTCATTGGGGTCCGGGGAGCTGTTTTTT.

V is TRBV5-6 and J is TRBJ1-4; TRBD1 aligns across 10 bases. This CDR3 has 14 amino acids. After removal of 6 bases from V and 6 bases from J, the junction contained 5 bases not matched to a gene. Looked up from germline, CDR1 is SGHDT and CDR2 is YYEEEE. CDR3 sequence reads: CASNLDRGHEKLFF. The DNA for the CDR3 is TGTGCCAGCAACCTAGACAGGGGGCATGAAAAACTGTTTTTT.

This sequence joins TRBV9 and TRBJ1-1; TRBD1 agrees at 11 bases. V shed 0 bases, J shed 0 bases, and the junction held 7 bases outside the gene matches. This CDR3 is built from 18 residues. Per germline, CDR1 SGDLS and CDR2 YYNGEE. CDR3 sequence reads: CASSVARGTGGMNTEAFF. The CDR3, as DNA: TGTGCCAGCAGCGTAGCTCGGGGGACAGGGGGAATGAACACTGAAGCTTTCTTT.

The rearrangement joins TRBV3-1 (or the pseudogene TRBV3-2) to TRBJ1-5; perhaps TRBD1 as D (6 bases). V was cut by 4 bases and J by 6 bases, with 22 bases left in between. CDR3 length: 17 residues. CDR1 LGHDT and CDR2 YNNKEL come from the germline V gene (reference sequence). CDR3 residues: CASSLLRDMGAFQPQHF. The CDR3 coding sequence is TGTGCCAGCAGCCTTCTCCGGGATATGGGGGCCTTTCAGCCCCAGCATTTT.

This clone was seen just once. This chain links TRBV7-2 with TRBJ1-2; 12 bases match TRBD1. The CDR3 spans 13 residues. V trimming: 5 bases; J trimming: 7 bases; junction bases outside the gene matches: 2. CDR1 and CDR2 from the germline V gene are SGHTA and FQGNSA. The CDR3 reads CASSRDRGLGYTF. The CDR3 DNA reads TGTGCCAGCAGCAGGGACAGGGGGCTTGGCTACACCTTC.

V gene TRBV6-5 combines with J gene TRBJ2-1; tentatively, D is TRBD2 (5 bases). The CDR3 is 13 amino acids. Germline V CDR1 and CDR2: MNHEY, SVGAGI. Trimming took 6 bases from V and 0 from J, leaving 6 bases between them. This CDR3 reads CASREASYNEQFF. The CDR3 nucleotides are TGTGCCAGCAGGGAGGCCTCCTACAATGAGCAGTTCTTC.

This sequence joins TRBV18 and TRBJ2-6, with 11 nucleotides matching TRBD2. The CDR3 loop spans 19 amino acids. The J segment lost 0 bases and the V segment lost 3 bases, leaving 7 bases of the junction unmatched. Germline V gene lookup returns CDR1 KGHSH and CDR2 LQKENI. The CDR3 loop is CASSPPSGRFISGANVLTF. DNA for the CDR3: TGTGCCAGCTCACCCCCTAGCGGGAGGTTTATCTCTGGGGCCAACGTCCTGACTTTC. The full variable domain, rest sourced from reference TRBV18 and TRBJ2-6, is NAGVMQNPRHLVRRRGQEARLRCSPMKGHSHVYWYRQLPEEGLKFMVYLQKENIIDESGMPKERFSAEFPKEGPSILRIQQVVRGDSAAYFCASSPPSGRFISGANVLTFGAGSRLTVL.

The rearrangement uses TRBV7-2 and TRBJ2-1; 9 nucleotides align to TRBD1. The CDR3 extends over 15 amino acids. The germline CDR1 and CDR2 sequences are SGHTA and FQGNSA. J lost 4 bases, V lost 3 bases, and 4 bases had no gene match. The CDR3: CASSFGQGSYNEQFF. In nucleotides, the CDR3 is TGTGCCAGCAGCTTCGGACAGGGGTCGTACAATGAGCAGTTCTTC.

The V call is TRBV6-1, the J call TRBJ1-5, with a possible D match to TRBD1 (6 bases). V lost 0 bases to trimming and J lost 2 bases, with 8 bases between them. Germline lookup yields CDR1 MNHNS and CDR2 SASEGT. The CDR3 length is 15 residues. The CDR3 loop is CASSEAPGGNQPQHF. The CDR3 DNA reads TGTGCCAGCAGTGAAGCTCCAGGGGGCAATCAGCCCCAGCATTTT.

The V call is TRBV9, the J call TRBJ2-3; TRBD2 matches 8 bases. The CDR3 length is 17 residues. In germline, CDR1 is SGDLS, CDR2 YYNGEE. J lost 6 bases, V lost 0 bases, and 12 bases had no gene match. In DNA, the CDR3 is TGTGCCAGCAGCGTAGATGTAGCGGGGCTGCTGGTGGATACGCAGTATTTT. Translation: CASSVDVAGLLVDTQYF. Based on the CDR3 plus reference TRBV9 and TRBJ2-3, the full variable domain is DSGVTQTPKHLITATGQRVTLRCSPRSGDLSVYWYQQSLDQGLQFLIQYYNGEERAKGNILERFSAQQFPDLHSELNLSSLELGDSALYFCASSVDVAGLLVDTQYFGPGTRLTVL.

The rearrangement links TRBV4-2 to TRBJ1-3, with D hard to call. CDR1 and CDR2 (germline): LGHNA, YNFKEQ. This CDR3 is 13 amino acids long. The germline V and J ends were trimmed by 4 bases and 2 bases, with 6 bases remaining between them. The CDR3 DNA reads TGTGCCAGCAGCCCAGGCACTGGAAACACCATATATTTT. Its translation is CASSPGTGNTIYF.

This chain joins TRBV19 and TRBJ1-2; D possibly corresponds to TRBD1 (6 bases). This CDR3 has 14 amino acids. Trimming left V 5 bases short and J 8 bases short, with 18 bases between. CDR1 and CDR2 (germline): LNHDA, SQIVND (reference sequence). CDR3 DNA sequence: TGTGCCAGTAGTTTCACCGACAGGTCTGGCGGCTACACCTTC. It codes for CASSFTDRSGGYTF.

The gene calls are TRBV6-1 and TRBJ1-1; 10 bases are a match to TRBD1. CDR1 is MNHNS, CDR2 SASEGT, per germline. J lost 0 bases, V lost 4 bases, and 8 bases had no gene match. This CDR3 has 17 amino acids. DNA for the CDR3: TGTGCCAGCAGTGCTCCGGGACAGGGGCTCATGAACACTGAAGCTTTCTTT. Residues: CASSAPGQGLMNTEAFF.

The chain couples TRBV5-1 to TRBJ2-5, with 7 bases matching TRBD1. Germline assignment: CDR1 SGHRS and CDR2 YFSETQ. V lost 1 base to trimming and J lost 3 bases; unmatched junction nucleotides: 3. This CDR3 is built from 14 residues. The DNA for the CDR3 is TGCGCCAGCAGCTTGAGGGACAGTAAAGAGACCCAGTACTTC. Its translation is CASSLRDSKETQYF.

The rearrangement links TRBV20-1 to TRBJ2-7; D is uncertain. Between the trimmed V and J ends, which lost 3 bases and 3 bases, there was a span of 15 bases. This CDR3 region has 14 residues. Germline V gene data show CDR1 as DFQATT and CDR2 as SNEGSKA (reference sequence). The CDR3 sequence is CSASDPTGFYEQYF. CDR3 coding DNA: TGCAGTGCTAGTGACCCCACCGGGTTCTACGAGCAGTACTTC.

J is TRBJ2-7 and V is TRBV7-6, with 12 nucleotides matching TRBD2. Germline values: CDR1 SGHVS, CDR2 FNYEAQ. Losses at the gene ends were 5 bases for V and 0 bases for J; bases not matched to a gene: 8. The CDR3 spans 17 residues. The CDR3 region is CASSEIGLAGSSYEQYF. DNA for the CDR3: TGTGCCAGCAGCGAAATTGGACTAGCGGGAAGCTCCTACGAGCAGTACTTC.

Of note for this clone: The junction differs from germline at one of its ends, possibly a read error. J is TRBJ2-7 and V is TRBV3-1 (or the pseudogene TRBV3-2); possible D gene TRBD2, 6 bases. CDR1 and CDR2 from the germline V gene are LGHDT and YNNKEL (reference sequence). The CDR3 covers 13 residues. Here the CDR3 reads CASNQGPAGEQYF. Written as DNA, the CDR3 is TGTGCCAGCAACCAAGGACCTGCGGGGGAGCAGTACTTC.

This chain's CDR3 is CASSSAGGETQYF. CDR3 nucleotides: TGTGCCAGCAGCTCCGCGGGCGGGGAGACCCAGTACTTC. The V gene is TRBV5-4, the J gene TRBJ2-5, with D maybe TRBD2 (5 bases). The length of the CDR3 is 13 residues. V lost 3 bases, J lost 5 bases, and 11 bases lay in between. CDR1 and CDR2 from the germline V gene are SGHNT and YYREEE (reference sequence). The full variable domain, in which reference TRBV5-4 and TRBJ2-5 provide the parts outside the CDR3, is ETGVTQSPTHLIKTRGQQVTLRCSSQSGHNTVSWYQQALGQGPQFIFQYYREEENGRGNFPPRFSGLQFPNYSSELNVNALELDDSALYLCASSSAGGETQYFGPGTRLLVL.